This TCR beta chain came from a study of high-grade serous ovarian cancer treatment subgroups. Study-wide background: Samples averaged roughly 14,000 reads and several thousand unique TCR beta rearrangements. Points from the study as a whole: Without spatial data, bulk sequencing limits insight into HGSC tumor diversity. Tumors within one patient showed repertoire similarity of roughly 0.11 to 0.8. Clonal relatedness tracked neoantigen level, and by trend copy number and mutation load.

Sequencing used immunoSEQ multiplex PCR; TCRdb keeps in-frame clones, though not all of them. The table lists 7,000 or so clones, about 75% of them singletons. Tumor tissue was taken before any definitive surgery or chemotherapy was given. CDR3 length: 13 residues. Germline V gene lookup returns CDR1 SEHNR and CDR2 FQNEAQ (reference sequence). Trimming cost V 0 bases and J 6 bases, with 8 bases left between them. Note on this clone: No antigen is known for it.

The chain carries TRBV7-9 and TRBJ1-2; D perhaps matches TRBD1 (5 bases). The sequence derives from a human donor with high-grade serous ovarian cancer. The specimen was tumor tissue. The CDR3 nucleotides read TGTGCCAGCAGCTTAGCGCAGGGAGATGGCTACACCTTC. Protein sequence: CASSLAQGDGYTF.